Presented here are 11 T cell receptor beta chains from one specimen sequenced in a study of blood T cell repertoires in COVID-19. The protocol was immunoSEQ multiplex PCR, while the TCRdb copy is restricted to in-frame clones and leaves out a portion. The sample includes roughly 130,000 clones, over 65% of them seen just once. Sequencing input: peripheral blood. All receptors derive from a man aged 50-59 years with acute or convalescent COVID-19.

The chain has TRBV6-5 and TRBJ1-1; possibly TRBD1 for D (6 bases). CDR3 size: 13 residues. Germline loops: CDR1 MNHEY, CDR2 SVGAGI. Trimming removed 3 bases from V and 5 bases from J, with 10 bases in between. The CDR3, as DNA: TGTGCCAGCAGTTATGAGGGGGGGACTGAAGCTTTCTTT. It translates to CASSYEGGTEAFF.

The chain combines TRBV9 with TRBJ2-3; D remains ambiguous. The V end was cut by 0 bases, the J end by 4 bases, with 12 bases between. Germline-derived CDR1 and CDR2 are SGDLS and YYNGEE. This CDR3 has 15 amino acids. CDR3 protein: CASSVADGSPDTQYF. DNA for the CDR3: TGTGCCAGCAGCGTAGCTGATGGTAGTCCAGATACGCAGTATTTT.

V usage is TRBV20-1 and J usage is TRBJ2-3; possibly TRBD2 for D (7 bases). Per germline, CDR1 DFQATT and CDR2 SNEGSKA (reference sequence). This CDR3 has 13 residues. V was clipped by 3 bases and J by 4 bases, with 11 bases between them. CDR3 coding DNA: TGCAGTGCTAGTCACGGGGGGCCAGATACGCAGTATTTT. It translates to CSASHGGPDTQYF.

The table lists this clone with a count of one. The chain couples TRBV27 to TRBJ1-4, with D possibly TRBD1 on 5 matching bases. The length of the CDR3 is 14 residues. Deletions cut 0 bases from V and 7 bases from J, with 9 bases between. Germline V gene lookup returns CDR1 MNHEY and CDR2 SMNVEV (reference sequence). CDR3 region: CASSLSQGGEKLFF. In DNA, the CDR3 is TGTGCCAGCAGTTTATCGCAGGGCGGTGAAAAACTGTTTTTT.

The gene calls are TRBV13 and TRBJ1-1; D not resolved. Looked up from germline, CDR1 is PRHDT and CDR2 is FYEKMQ (reference sequence). The CDR3 is made up of 14 amino acids. V lost 3 bases and J lost 0, with 8 bases in between. The CDR3 sequence is CASSFPGVNTEAFF. DNA for the CDR3: TGTGCCAGCAGCTTTCCCGGGGTGAACACTGAAGCTTTCTTT.

The V gene is TRBV19, the J gene TRBJ2-2; D is unclear. The CDR3 contains 14 residues. Germline lookup yields CDR1 LNHDA and CDR2 SQIVND (reference sequence). The V and J ends lost 6 bases and 0 bases respectively, with 8 bases between them. CDR3 sequence (DNA): TGTGCCAGTAGGGCCAGTTCGAACACCGGGGAGCTGTTTTTT. This translates into CASRASSNTGELFF.

This chain links TRBV5-8 with TRBJ1-2, with D unresolved. Germline loops: CDR1 SGHTS, CDR2 YDEGEE. Between the trimmed V and J ends, which lost 7 bases and 4 bases, there was a span of 5 bases. The CDR3 has 10 residues. This chain's CDR3 is CASESYGYTF. CDR3 coding DNA: TGTGCCAGCGAGAGCTATGGCTACACCTTC. Full variable domain (rest looked up from reference TRBV5-8 and TRBJ1-2): EAGVTQSPTHLIKTRGQQATLRCSPISGHTSVYWYQQALGLGLQFLLWYDEGEERNRGNFPPRFSGRQFPNYSSELNVNALELEDSALYLCASESYGYTFGSGTRLTVV.

The chain carries TRBV5-1 and TRBJ1-3; no clear D gene. The germline CDR1 and CDR2 sequences are SGHRS and YFSETQ. The V and J ends lost 0 bases and 7 bases respectively, with 11 bases between them. The CDR3 contains 14 residues. The CDR3, as DNA: TGCGCCAGCAGCTTGGGTCAGCGTATTAACACCATATATTTT. It encodes CASSLGQRINTIYF. Drawing the rest from reference TRBV5-1 and TRBJ1-3, the complete variable domain is KAGVTQTPRYLIKTRGQQVTLSCSPISGHRSVSWYQQTPGQGLQFLFEYFSETQRNKGNFPGRFSGRQFSNSRSEMNVSTLELGDSALYLCASSLGQRINTIYFGEGSWLTVV.

Concerning this clone itself: The sample has other DNA sequences that encode this CDR3 too. The V and J genes are TRBV9 and TRBJ1-2; TRBD1 matches at 8 bases. The CDR3 is made up of 14 amino acids. Germline V CDR1 and CDR2: SGDLS, YYNGEE. With V trimmed by 2 bases and J by 8 bases, 8 bases remained unmatched. CDR3 sequence reads: CASSVGDRGDGYTF. The CDR3 DNA follows: TGTGCCAGCAGCGTTGGAGACAGGGGCGACGGCTACACCTTC.

The chain joins TRBV30 to TRBJ2-3; D is ambiguous. CDR3 size: 11 residues. The V and J ends lost 5 bases and 5 bases respectively, with 8 bases between them. CDR1 and CDR2 from the germline V gene are GTSNPN and SVGIG (reference sequence). This CDR3 reads CAWRRGDTQYF. The CDR3 bases are TGTGCCTGGCGGAGAGGAGATACGCAGTATTTT. Full variable domain (remainder filled in from reference TRBV30 and TRBJ2-3): SQTIHQWPATLVQPVGSPLSLECTVEGTSNPNLYWYRQAAGRGLQLLFYSVGIGQISSEVPQNLSASRPQDRQFILSSKKLLLSDSGFYLCAWRRGDTQYFGPGTRLTVL.

The chain carries TRBV19 and TRBJ1-2, with D possibly being TRBD1 (6 bases). V was cut by 9 bases and J by 4 bases, with 15 bases left in between. Germline CDR1 and CDR2: LNHDA and SQIVND (reference sequence). The CDR3 is 13 residues long. CDR3 amino acids: CASRGGIGYGYTF. The CDR3 DNA follows: TGTGCCAGCAGGGGAGGGATCGGCTATGGCTACACCTTC.